This T cell receptor beta chain is drawn from a study of human T cells and chemical hapten exposure. Study context: Reading of the patch tests, which applied 0.01% DPC to the upper back, occurred at 6 days.

Study processing details: Counts of TCRs in each sample centred on a median of approximately 100,000 and extended from about 20,000 to 690,000. In TCRdb, the RACE reads were re-called with MiXCR into one record per CDR3 protein. TCRdb assigned the V and J calls; the authors' analysis was not used. This sample has roughly 120,000 distinct CDR3 sequences; 9% to 13% occur once, and the top ten carry around 1.5%. A remark on this clonotype: Its antigen remains unknown.

The time point: patch test 1, 2 weeks after DPC sensitization. Documented treatment: therapeutic diphenylcyclopropenone sensitization with weekly scalp DPC. Those who donated were patients with alopecia, 18 to 70 years of age, and suitable for DPC. Study observations and caveats: No alteration of TCRs above 1 in 1000 frequency was seen with DPC sensitization.

The CDR3 consists of 16 residues. Germline CDR1 reads DFQATT; CDR2 reads SNEGSKA (reference sequence). Trimming removed 0 bases from V and 3 bases from J; junction bases left unmatched: 5. Specimen: whole blood, collected in connection with sensitization to the hapten diphenylcyclopropenone (DPC). The origin of this receptor is a woman aged 45-65 years with alopecia areata. Some clones in this sample may be carry-over from other donors' samples. This chain connects TRBV20-1 to TRBJ2-3, with 11 bases fitting TRBD2. CDR3 residues: CSAREISGGVTDTQYF. The DNA for the CDR3 is TGCAGTGCTAGAGAAATTAGCGGGGGGGTTACAGATACGCAGTATTTT.